This is a list of T cell receptor beta chains from one sample in a study of Graves' ophthalmopathy and Graves' hyperthyroidism. A single record per CDR3 protein comes from TCRdb applying MiXCR to the multiplex PCR reads. This table has around 400,000 distinct CDR3 sequences, 15% to 20% appearing once. Input material: peripheral blood. These receptors were collected from a woman younger than 35 with Graves' ophthalmopathy. Both conserved end residues are part of each CDR3.

>TRBJ1-1|TRBV24-1
CATSAWGSEAFF
>TRBJ1-5|TRBV19
CASTSDGNSNQPQHF
>TRBJ1-1|TRBV6-1
CASSPPGLTEAFF
>TRBJ2-7|TRBV12-3/TRBV12-4
CATLMTGSYEQYF
>TRBJ2-2|TRBV5-1
CASTSRLAGVITGELFF
>TRBJ2-5|TRBV20-1
CSASWLAGGGGETQYF
>TRBJ2-7|TRBV6-1
CASSGLGFPTYEQYF
>TRBJ1-1|TRBV29-1
CSVVQRNIMNTEAFF
>TRBJ2-2|TRBV14
CASSQVTAGELFF
>TRBJ2-7|TRBV30
CAWSRNRGSEQYF
>TRBJ2-7|TRBV28
CASSLRLDEQYF
>TRBJ1-2|TRBV12-3/TRBV12-4
CASSKTGGYTF
>TRBJ2-7|TRBV19
CASSIRGYEQYF
>TRBJ2-7|TRBV7-9
CASGSAAYEQYF
>TRBJ2-7|TRBV9
CASSVGSSSSYEQYF
>TRBJ2-2|TRBV7-2
CASSALGSNTGELFF
>TRBJ2-5|TRBV29-1
CSVETSWETQYF
>TRBJ2-7|TRBV20-1
CSAVGSGTSSYEQYF
>TRBJ2-7|TRBV20-1
CSARDLTAAYGHFDYEQYF
>TRBJ1-1|TRBV5-1
CASSFGTGREAFF
>TRBJ2-5|TRBV20-1
CSARDPASGQETQYF
>TRBJ2-7|TRBV6-1
CASSVAGGDPDEQYF
>TRBJ2-5|TRBV14
CASSQEDWRTQYF
>TRBJ2-5|TRBV7-2
CASSQSYDRASETQYF
>TRBJ2-7|TRBV27
CASSIKGGSYEQYF
>TRBJ1-1|TRBV30
CAWSVTPPEAFF
>TRBJ1-5|TRBV28
CASSLYGRGGRFGNQPQHF
>TRBJ1-1|TRBV12-3/TRBV12-4
CASSLPTGRNTEAFF
>TRBJ2-7|TRBV6-1
CASSDSTGGAGYEQYF
>TRBJ1-1|TRBV10-3
CAISPTGDGTEAFF
>TRBJ2-2|TRBV11-2
CASSLNLHRGLGELFF
>TRBJ1-3|TRBV10-1
CASSESYVQGAVNTIYF
>TRBJ1-1|TRBV12-3/TRBV12-4
CASSVSPQEMNTEAFF
>TRBJ2-5|TRBV12-3/TRBV12-4
CASSSGLAGPARETQYF
>TRBJ1-1|TRBV12-3/TRBV12-4
CASSLARVNLNTEAFF
>TRBJ1-3|TRBV11-2
CASSFPSSGNTIYF
>TRBJ2-2|TRBV9
CASSVYRDQNTGELFF
>TRBJ2-4|TRBV5-6
CASTPWGGENIQYF
>TRBJ1-2|TRBV9
CASSVADGMGGYTF
>TRBJ2-4|TRBV6-2/TRBV6-3
CASSYNRQAAKNIQYF
>TRBJ2-7|TRBV29-1
CSVVGTKYEQYF